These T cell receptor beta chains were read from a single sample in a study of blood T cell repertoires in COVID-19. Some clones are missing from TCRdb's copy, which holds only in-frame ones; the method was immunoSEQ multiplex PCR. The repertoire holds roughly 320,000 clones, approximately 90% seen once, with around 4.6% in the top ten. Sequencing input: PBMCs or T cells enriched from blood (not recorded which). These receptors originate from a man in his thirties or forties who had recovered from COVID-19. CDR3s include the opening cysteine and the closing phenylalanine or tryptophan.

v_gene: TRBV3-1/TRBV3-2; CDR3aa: CASSQARQGRETQYF
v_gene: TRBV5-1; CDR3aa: CASSYQGASVTNEKLFF
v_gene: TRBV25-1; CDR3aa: CASSTGMGYEKLFF
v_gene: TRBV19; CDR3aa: CASSTVLQGDYGYTF
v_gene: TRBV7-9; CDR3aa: CASSLNPPRGGDQPQHF
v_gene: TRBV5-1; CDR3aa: CASSPGGRYGYEQYF
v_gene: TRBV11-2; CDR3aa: CASSLDRRGALYF
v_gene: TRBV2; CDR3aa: CARQLRDTQYF
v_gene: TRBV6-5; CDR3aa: CASSALYLNREQYF
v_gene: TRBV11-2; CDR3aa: CASSLTVEGYTF
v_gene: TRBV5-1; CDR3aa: CASSLGQGPGELFF
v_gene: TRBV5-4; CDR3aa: CASSRGQGLYEQYF
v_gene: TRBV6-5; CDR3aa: CASNSGQGTYEQYF
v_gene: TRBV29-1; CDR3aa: CSVRTGRHNNEQFF
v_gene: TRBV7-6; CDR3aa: CASSLGPNSPLHF
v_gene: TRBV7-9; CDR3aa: CASSLGLRTGVSEQYF
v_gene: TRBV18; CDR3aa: CASSPPGTGIYANTGELFF
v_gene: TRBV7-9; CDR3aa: CASSFDDRYSPLHF
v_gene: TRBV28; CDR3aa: CATQWDSPDYGYTF
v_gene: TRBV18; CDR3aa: CASSPKDFGNSPLHF
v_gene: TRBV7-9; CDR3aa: CASSPSGTETQYF
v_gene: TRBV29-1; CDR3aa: CSVEDEASYTF
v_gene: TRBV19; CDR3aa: CASKQGTGNTGELFF
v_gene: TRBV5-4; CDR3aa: CASWRGGAETQYF
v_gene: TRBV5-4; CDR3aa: CASSLVYGPDEQFF
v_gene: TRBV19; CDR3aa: CASSLGSSYNEQFF
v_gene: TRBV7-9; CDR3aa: CASSPLGQLNQPQHF
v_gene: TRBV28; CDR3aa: CASSSRDRGTDTQYF
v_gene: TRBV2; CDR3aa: CASRPLAGGDNEQFF
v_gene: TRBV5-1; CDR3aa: CASRYSGVLSYEQYF
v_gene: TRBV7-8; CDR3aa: CASSRDRGSNQPQHF
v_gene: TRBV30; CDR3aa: CAWGQALLPQHF
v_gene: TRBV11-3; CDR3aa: CASSFVGGGPGYEQYF
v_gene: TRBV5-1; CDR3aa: CASRLTSGLTYGYTF
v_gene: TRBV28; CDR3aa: CASRTPTQEDEQYF
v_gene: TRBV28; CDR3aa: CASSQTGVEKLFF
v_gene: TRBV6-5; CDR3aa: CASSPPGFMNTEAFF
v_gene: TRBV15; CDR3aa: CATSRDVYETQYF
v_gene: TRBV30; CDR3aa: CAWRQTYGYTF
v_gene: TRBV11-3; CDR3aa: CASSLDNWSGNTEAFF
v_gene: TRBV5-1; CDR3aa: CASSFDPGGYTF
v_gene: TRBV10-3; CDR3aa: CAISPLGGDSPLHF
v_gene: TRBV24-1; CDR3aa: CATSDPRTGKNEKLFF
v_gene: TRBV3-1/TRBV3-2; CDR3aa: CASSHGGGADTQYF